This T cell receptor beta chain was profiled in a study of tumor-infiltrating lymphocytes in localized non-small cell lung cancer. Study conclusions and caveats: Different pieces of the same tissue were used for each assay. Tumor T-cell fraction from TCR sequencing was not associated with recurrence-free survival (p = 0.61).

TCRdb keeps only in-frame clones here, not all; method: immunoSEQ multiplex PCR. The table shows about 16,000 clones, with 70% to 75% occurring only once. The germline CDR1 and CDR2 sequences are SGHKS and YYEKEE (reference sequence). V lost 5 bases and J 5 bases, leaving 13 bases between the germline ends. The CDR3 spans 14 residues. A note on this clone: Its antigen is unknown.

Sequenced: lung tumor tissue. The sequence was collected from a human donor with non-small cell lung cancer. V usage is TRBV5-5 and J usage is TRBJ2-2; maybe TRBD1 (6 bases). The CDR3 nucleotides read TGTGCCAGCAGAGAAGCACAGGGAACCGGGGAGCTGTTTTTT. Its protein product is CASREAQGTGELFF.